This TCR beta chain originates from a study of cytomegalovirus exposure and HLA in healthy donors. The CDR3 is made up of 15 amino acids. J gave up 4 bases and V 9 bases, and 12 bases lay outside the gene matches. Germline V CDR1 and CDR2: MNHEY, SVGAGI. With respect to this clone: Its antigen is as yet unknown.

Profiled with immunoSEQ multiplex PCR; TCRdb holds only in-frame clones, not every one. The sample has about 83,000 clones, 95% to 96% seen once. Study-level results: First-cohort TCR clusters were later found to tend to co-occur in the approximately 110 validation repertoires. Reports showed the classifier diagnosing cytomegalovirus status with high specificity and sensitivity.

Source material: PBMCs. The gene calls are TRBV6-5 and TRBJ2-1, with TRBD2 identical over 7 bases. This receptor was identified in a woman in her late teens or twenties in good health and CMV-seronegative. CDR3 protein: CARDSTGGTYNEQFF. CDR3 DNA: TGTGCCAGAGATTCCACGGGAGGAACATACAATGAGCAGTTCTTC.